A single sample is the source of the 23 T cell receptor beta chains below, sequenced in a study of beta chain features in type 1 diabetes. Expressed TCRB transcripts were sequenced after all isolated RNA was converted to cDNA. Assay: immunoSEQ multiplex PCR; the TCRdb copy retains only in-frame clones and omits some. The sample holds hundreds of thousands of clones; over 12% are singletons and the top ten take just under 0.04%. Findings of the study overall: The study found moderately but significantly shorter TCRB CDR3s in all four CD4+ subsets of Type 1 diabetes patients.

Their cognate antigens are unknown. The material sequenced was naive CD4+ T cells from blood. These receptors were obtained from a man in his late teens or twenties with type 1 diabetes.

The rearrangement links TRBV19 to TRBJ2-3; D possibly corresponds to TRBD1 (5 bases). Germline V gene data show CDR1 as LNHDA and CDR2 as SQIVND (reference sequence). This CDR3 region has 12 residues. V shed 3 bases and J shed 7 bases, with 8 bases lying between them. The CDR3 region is CASSMGQNTQYF. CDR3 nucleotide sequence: TGTGCCAGTAGTATGGGGCAGAATACGCAGTATTTT. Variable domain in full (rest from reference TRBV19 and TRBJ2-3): DGGITQSPKYLFRKEGQNVTLSCEQNLNHDAMYWYRQDPGQGLRLIYYSQIVNDFQKGDIAEGYSVSREKKESFPLTVTSAQKNPTAFYLCASSMGQNTQYFGPGTRLTVL.

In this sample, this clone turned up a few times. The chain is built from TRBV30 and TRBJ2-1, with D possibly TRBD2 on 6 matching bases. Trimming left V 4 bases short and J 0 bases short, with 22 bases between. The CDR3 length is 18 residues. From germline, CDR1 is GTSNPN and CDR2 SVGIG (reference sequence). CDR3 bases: TGTGCCTGGAATATGGCTAGGGGAGGTGGCAGCTCCTACAATGAGCAGTTCTTC. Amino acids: CAWNMARGGGSSYNEQFF.

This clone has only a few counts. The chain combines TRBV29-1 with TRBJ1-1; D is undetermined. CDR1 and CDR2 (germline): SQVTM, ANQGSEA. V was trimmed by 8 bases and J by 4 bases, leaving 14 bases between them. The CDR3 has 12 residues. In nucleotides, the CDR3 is TGCAGCACCGGCGGGGTGAGCACTGAAGCTTTCTTT. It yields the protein CSTGGVSTEAFF.

CDR3 region: CASSAWDIRAPLHF. Here the CDR3 DNA reads TGTGCCAGCAGCGCCTGGGACATTAGGGCACCCCTCCACTTT. The chain links TRBV9 to TRBJ1-6, with D perhaps matching TRBD1 (6 bases). V dropped 3 bases and J dropped 11 bases, with 15 bases sitting between them. The CDR3 sequence is 14 residues long. Germline lookup yields CDR1 SGDLS and CDR2 YYNGEE.

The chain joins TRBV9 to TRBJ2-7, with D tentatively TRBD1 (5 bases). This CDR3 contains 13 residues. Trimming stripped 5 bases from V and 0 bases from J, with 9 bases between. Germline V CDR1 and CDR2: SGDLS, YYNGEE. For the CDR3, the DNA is TGTGCCAGCAGTCAGGGAATCTCCTACGAGCAGTACTTC. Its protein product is CASSQGISYEQYF.

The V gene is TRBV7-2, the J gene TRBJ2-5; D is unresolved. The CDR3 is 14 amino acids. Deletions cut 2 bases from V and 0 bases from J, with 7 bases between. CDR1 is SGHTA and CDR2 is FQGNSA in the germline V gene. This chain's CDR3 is CASSLWANQETQYF. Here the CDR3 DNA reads TGTGCCAGCAGCTTATGGGCTAACCAAGAGACCCAGTACTTC.

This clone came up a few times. The CDR3: CASSPRRILAGNFYNEQFF. Here the CDR3 DNA reads TGTGCCAGCAGCCCCCGGCGAATACTAGCGGGGAACTTCTACAATGAGCAGTTCTTC. This chain joins TRBV11-2 and TRBJ2-1; 10 bases align to TRBD2. After removal of 5 bases from V and 3 bases from J, the junction contained 16 bases not matched to a gene. Germline loops: CDR1 SGHAT, CDR2 FQNNGV. The CDR3 has 19 amino acids.

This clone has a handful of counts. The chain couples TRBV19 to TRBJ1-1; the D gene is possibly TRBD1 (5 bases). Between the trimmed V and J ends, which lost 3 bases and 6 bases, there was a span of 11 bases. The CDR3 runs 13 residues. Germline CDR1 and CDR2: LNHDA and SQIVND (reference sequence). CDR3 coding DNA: TGTGCCAGTAGTATCGGGGTGGGGGCTGAAGCTTTCTTT. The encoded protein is CASSIGVGAEAFF. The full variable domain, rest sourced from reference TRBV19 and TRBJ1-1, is DGGITQSPKYLFRKEGQNVTLSCEQNLNHDAMYWYRQDPGQGLRLIYYSQIVNDFQKGDIAEGYSVSREKKESFPLTVTSAQKNPTAFYLCASSIGVGAEAFFGQGTRLTVV.

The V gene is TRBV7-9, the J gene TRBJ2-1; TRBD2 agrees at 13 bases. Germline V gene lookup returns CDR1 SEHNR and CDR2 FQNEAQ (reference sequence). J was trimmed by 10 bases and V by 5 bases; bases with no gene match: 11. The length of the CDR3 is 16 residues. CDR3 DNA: TGTGCCAGCAGCCCCGGGACTAGCGGGAAACTAGGAGAGCAGTTCTTC. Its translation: CASSPGTSGKLGEQFF. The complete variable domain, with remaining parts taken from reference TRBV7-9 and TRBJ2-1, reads DTGVSQNPRHKITKRGQNVTFRCDPISEHNRLYWYRQTLGQGPEFLTYFQNEAQLEKSRLLSDRFSAERPKGSFSTLEIQRTEQGDSAMYLCASSPGTSGKLGEQFFGPGTRLTVL.

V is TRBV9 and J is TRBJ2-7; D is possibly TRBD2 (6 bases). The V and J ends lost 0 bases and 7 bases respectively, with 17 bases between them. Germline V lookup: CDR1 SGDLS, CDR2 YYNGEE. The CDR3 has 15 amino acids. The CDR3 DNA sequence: TGTGCCAGCAGCGTAGGGGGACTCGCTTGGAAGGAGCAGTACTTC. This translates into CASSVGGLAWKEQYF.

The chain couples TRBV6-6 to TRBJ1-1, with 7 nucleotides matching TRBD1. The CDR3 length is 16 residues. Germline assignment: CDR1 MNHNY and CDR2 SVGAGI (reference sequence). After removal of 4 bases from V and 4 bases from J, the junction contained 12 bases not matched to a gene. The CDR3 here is CASSSDRRPGSTEAFF. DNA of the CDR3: TGTGCCAGCAGTTCGGACAGGCGGCCAGGTAGCACTGAAGCTTTCTTT.

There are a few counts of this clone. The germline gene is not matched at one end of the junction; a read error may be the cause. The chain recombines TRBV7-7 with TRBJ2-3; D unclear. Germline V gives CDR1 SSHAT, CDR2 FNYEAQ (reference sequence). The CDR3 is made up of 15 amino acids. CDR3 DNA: TGTGCTAGCAGCTTAGGCGCACAGAGCACAGATACGCAGTATTTT. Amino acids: CASSLGAQSTDTQYF.

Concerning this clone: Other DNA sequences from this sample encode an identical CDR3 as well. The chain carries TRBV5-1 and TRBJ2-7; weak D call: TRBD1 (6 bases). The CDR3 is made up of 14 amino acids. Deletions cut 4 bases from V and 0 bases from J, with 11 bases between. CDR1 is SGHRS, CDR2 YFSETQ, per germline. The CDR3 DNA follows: TGCGCCAGCAGCCTCGGACAGTTCTCCTACGAGCAGTACTTC. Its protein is CASSLGQFSYEQYF.

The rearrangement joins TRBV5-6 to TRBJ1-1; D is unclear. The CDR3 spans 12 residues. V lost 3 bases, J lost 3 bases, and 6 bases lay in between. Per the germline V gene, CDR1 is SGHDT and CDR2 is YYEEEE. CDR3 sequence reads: CASSWVDTEAFF. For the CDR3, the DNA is TGTGCCAGCAGCTGGGTAGACACTGAAGCTTTCTTT.

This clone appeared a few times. CDR3 DNA sequence: TGCGCCAGCATACCTAGGCGGGTCCTCACAGATACGCAGTATTTT. It encodes CASIPRRVLTDTQYF. The V call is TRBV23-1, the J call TRBJ2-3; tentatively, D is TRBD2 (5 bases). TRBV23-1 is given ORF status, its function remaining uncertain. The CDR3 consists of 15 residues. The V end lost 7 bases, the J end lost 2 bases, and 16 bases lay between the germline ends.

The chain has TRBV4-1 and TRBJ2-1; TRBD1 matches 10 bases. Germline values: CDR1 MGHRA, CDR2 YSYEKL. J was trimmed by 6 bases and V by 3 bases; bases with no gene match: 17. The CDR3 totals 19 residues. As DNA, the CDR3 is TGCGCCAGCAGCCATCCCGGGACAGGGGCAAACCAACACTCCAATGAGCAGTTCTTC. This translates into CASSHPGTGANQHSNEQFF.

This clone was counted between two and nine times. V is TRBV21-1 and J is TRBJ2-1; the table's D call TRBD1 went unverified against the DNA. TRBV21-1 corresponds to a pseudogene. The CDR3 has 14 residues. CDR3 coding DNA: TGTGCCAGCAGCAATGGAGTGGGGGCAGGTGAGCAGTTCTTC. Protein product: CASSNGVGAGEQFF.

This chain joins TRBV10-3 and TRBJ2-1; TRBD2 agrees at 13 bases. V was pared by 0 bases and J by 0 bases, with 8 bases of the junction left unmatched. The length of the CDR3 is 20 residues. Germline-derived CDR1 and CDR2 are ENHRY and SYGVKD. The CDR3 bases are TGTGCCATCAGTGAGTCTTTGGGGACTAGCGGGGTTAGCTCCTACAATGAGCAGTTCTTC. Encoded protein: CAISESLGTSGVSSYNEQFF.

For the CDR3, the DNA is TGTGCCAGCAGGCGAAACCCGGGCCAGTACGAGCAGTACTTC. Protein sequence: CASRRNPGQYEQYF. The chain joins TRBV6-5 to TRBJ2-7; unclear D gene. Germline values: CDR1 MNHEY, CDR2 SVGAGI. This CDR3 comprises 14 residues. Trimming pared 6 bases from V and 4 bases from J, leaving 16 bases between.

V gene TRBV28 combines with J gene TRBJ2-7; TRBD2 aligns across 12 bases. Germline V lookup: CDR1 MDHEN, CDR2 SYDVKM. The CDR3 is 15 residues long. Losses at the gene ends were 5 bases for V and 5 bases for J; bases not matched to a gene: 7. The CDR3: CASSPTSGGRNEQYF. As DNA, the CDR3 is TGTGCCAGCAGTCCTACTAGCGGGGGGAGAAACGAGCAGTACTTC.

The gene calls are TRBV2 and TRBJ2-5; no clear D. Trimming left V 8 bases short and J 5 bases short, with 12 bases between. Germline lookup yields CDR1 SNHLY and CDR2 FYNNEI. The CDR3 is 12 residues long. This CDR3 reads CASEGPRETQYF. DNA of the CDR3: TGTGCCAGCGAAGGCCCGCGGGAGACCCAGTACTTC.

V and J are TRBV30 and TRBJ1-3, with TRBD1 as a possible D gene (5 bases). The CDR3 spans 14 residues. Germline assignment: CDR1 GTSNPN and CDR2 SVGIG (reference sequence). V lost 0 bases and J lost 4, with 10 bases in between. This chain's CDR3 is CAWSVGGDGNTIYF. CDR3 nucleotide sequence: TGTGCCTGGAGTGTAGGAGGGGACGGAAACACCATATATTTT.

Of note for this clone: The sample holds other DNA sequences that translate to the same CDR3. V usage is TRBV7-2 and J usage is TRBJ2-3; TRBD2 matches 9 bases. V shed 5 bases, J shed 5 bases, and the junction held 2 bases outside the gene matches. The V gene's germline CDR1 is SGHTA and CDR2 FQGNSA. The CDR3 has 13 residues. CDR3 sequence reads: CASSLSGGDTQYF. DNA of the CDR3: TGTGCCAGCAGCCTTAGCGGGGGAGATACGCAGTATTTT.